A single sample is the source of the 3 T cell receptor beta chains below, sequenced in a study of T-cell memory formation after mild COVID-19. A single record per CDR3 protein comes from TCRdb applying MiXCR to the 5' RACE reads. The sample includes 240,000 or so distinct CDR3 sequences, over 9% seen only once; the top ten take roughly a fifth. The sample consisted of PBMCs or a T cell subset sorted from them (not recorded which). The receptors were gathered from a man aged 18 to 35 who had mild COVID-19 (a few samples of this study predate the infection). Cell type and time point are not known.

This clonotype appeared a few times. V gene TRBV4-1 combines with J gene TRBJ2-1; 9 bases map to TRBD2. Germline trimming cut 4 bases from V and 7 bases from J; bases unmatched to any gene: 14. The CDR3 is made up of 17 amino acids. Per the germline V gene, CDR1 is MGHRA and CDR2 is YSYEKL. The CDR3: CASSPGGGGVIGNEQFF. In nucleotides, the CDR3 is TGCGCCAGCAGCCCCGGGGGCGGGGGGGTCATAGGTAATGAGCAGTTCTTC.

The chain links TRBV29-1 to TRBJ2-1; no reliable D call. CDR3 length: 14 residues. From germline, CDR1 is SQVTM and CDR2 ANQGSEA. CDR3 sequence: CTLLRVFPNNEQFF. For the CDR3, the DNA is TGCACCCTTCTCCGGGTCTTCCCCAACAATGAGCAGTTCTTC.

This clonotype is termed medium-sized. This chain uses TRBV6-5 with TRBJ2-5, with TRBD1 matching 10 bases. Germline V gene data show CDR1 as MNHEY and CDR2 as SVGAGI. The CDR3 is made up of 15 amino acids. V shed 0 bases, J shed 6 bases, and the junction held 4 bases outside the gene matches. The CDR3 loop reads CASSYSTGGGKTQYF. In nucleotides, the CDR3 is TGTGCCAGCAGTTACTCGACAGGGGGCGGGAAGACCCAGTACTTC.